These T cell receptor beta chains were read from a single sample in a study of T cells in Graves' hyperthyroidism and ophthalmopathy. TCRdb redid the calling of the multiplex PCR reads with MiXCR, one entry per CDR3 protein. The sample yields roughly 280,000 distinct CDR3 sequences, over 15% seen once. Material: blood. The source is a woman aged 60 to 75 with Graves' ophthalmopathy. Both conserved end residues are part of each CDR3. Fields, in order: D gene, V gene, CDR3 length, CDR3 protein. The D gene is left open where the match is weak.

>.|TRBV5-1|16
CASSWQSGTRTDTQYF
>.|TRBV5-1|13
CASGHVSNTEAFF
>.|TRBV15|14
CATSLAGLGDTQYF
>.|TRBV6-6|13
CASSYDRSNDRYF
>.|TRBV14|13
CASSQRRADTQYF
>.|TRBV27|14
CASSLSGGGTEAFF
>TRBD1|TRBV7-2|14
CASSLVWTGTEAFF
>.|TRBV2|13
CASSLVENYGYTF
>.|TRBV6-1|14
CATDTGHSNTEAFF
>.|TRBV12-3/TRBV12-4|14
CASSLQVSTYEQYF